The rows below give T cell receptor beta chains drawn from one sample of a study of early T cells in non-severe SARS-CoV-2 infection. TCRdb itself ran the 5' RACE reads through MiXCR, one entry per CDR3 protein. The top ten clones hold roughly 5% of a sample with more than 45,000 distinct CDR3 sequences, about 12% of them seen once. Sequences were obtained from whole blood. The receptors were sampled from an adult who was a healthcare worker with PCR-confirmed SARS-CoV-2 infection or an uninfected control (not recorded which). CDR3s leave out the opening cysteine and the closing phenylalanine or tryptophan. Clone size, where shown, is once, few, many, or a class for clones that have expanded.

j_call: TRBJ2-6
clone_size: NA
v_call: TRBV5-4
cdr3_aa: ASSLGGTGTPFSGANVLT

j_call: TRBJ1-2
clone_size: NA
v_call: TRBV3-1
cdr3_aa: ASSLQPQGNYGYT

j_call: TRBJ2-1
clone_size: NA
v_call: TRBV2
cdr3_aa: ASRTDLKQF

j_call: TRBJ2-2
clone_size: many
v_call: TRBV2
cdr3_aa: ATLSLRGTGELF

j_call: TRBJ2-2
clone_size: NA
v_call: TRBV4-3
cdr3_aa: ASTPGTSGGMNTGELF

j_call: TRBJ1-5
clone_size: many
v_call: TRBV28
cdr3_aa: ASSAGTHSNQPQH

j_call: TRBJ2-2
clone_size: NA
v_call: TRBV5-4
cdr3_aa: ASSLSGSHSGLF

j_call: TRBJ1-2
clone_size: many
v_call: TRBV28
cdr3_aa: ASRPNNNYGYT

j_call: TRBJ1-1
clone_size: few
v_call: TRBV3-1
cdr3_aa: ASSQAGGSEAF

j_call: TRBJ2-1
clone_size: NA
v_call: TRBV7-8
cdr3_aa: ASSFSGGGNEQF

j_call: TRBJ1-2
clone_size: NA
v_call: TRBV9
cdr3_aa: ASSTQNSPYGYT

j_call: TRBJ1-4
clone_size: few
v_call: TRBV10-2
cdr3_aa: ASSEPGQGQLF

j_call: TRBJ2-7
clone_size: medium-sized
v_call: TRBV6-6
cdr3_aa: ASSYGTGGYEQY

j_call: TRBJ1-1
clone_size: NA
v_call: TRBV3-1
cdr3_aa: ASSPERWNTEAF

j_call: TRBJ2-2
clone_size: NA
v_call: TRBV6-2/TRBV6-3
cdr3_aa: ATRRAWQGYTGELF

j_call: TRBJ1-5
clone_size: many
v_call: TRBV2
cdr3_aa: ASGGEQGLQPQH

j_call: TRBJ2-7
clone_size: NA
v_call: TRBV6-5
cdr3_aa: ASKHQGASYEQY

j_call: TRBJ2-1
clone_size: many
v_call: TRBV28
cdr3_aa: ASSFTRAFGNEQF

j_call: TRBJ1-2
clone_size: many
v_call: TRBV2
cdr3_aa: ASSEDYGYT

j_call: TRBJ1-1
clone_size: NA
v_call: TRBV7-9
cdr3_aa: ASSPVVRTEAF

j_call: TRBJ1-2
clone_size: many
v_call: TRBV5-8
cdr3_aa: ASSLGTGVVNYGYT

j_call: TRBJ2-1
clone_size: few
v_call: TRBV5-6
cdr3_aa: ASRPLAGGRNSYNEQF

j_call: TRBJ2-3
clone_size: few
v_call: TRBV28
cdr3_aa: ASSSRLAGWLADTQY

j_call: TRBJ2-2
clone_size: NA
v_call: TRBV29-1
cdr3_aa: SVGGTSTGELF

j_call: TRBJ2-5
clone_size: NA
v_call: TRBV29-1
cdr3_aa: SVERSQETQY

j_call: TRBJ1-1
clone_size: many
v_call: TRBV12-3/TRBV12-4
cdr3_aa: ASNGQGRAEAF